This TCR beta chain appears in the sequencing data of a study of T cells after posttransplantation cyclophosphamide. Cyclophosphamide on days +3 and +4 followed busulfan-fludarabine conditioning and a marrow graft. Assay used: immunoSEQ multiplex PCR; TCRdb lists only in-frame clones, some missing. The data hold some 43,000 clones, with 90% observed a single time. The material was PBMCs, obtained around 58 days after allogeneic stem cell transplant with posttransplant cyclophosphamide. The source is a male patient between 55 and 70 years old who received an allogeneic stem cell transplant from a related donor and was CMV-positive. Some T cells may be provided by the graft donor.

In DNA, the CDR3 is TGTGCCAGCACCAAGGAGGGGTACCCCACCGGGGAGCTGTTTTTT. Its protein is CASTKEGYPTGELFF. The chain uses TRBV9 and TRBJ2-2, with a tentative D call TRBD2 (6 bases). The CDR3 totals 15 residues. Germline CDR1 reads SGDLS; CDR2 reads YYNGEE. Trimming removed 6 bases from V and 4 bases from J, with 16 bases in between.